These T cell receptor beta chains were read from a single sample in a study of blood T cell repertoires in COVID-19. Method: immunoSEQ multiplex PCR; TCRdb's copy keeps in-frame clones and lacks some. This sample yields 200,000 to 300,000 clones, of which approximately 82% are seen a single time; approximately 2.4% belongs to the top ten. Sequenced input: peripheral blood. These receptor sequences come from a middle-aged man who had recovered from COVID-19. The CDR3 runs from the conserved cysteine through the conserved F or W. The D gene is left open where the match is weak. Clone size, where shown, is once, few, many, or a class for clones that have expanded.

size | length | J | V | D | DNA | CDR3
. | 14 | TRBJ1-2 | TRBV3-1/TRBV3-2 | TRBD1 | TGTGCCAGCAGTCAACGGGACAGGGTTGGTGGCTACACCTTC | CASSQRDRVGGYTF
. | 15 | TRBJ1-5 | TRBV7-2 | . | TGTGCCAGCAGCTTTCGTCCCGGGGGCAATCAGCCCCAGCATTTT | CASSFRPGGNQPQHF
once | 17 | TRBJ2-1 | TRBV19 | . | TGTGCCAGTAGTATTTCAGGGCTAGATGCGGGGGCTAATGAGCAGTTCTTC | CASSISGLDAGANEQFF
. | 13 | TRBJ1-1 | TRBV2 | . | TGTGCCAGCAGCGGGGAGCGCGGCACTGAAGCTTTCTTT | CASSGERGTEAFF
. | 11 | TRBJ2-1 | TRBV6-2/TRBV6-3 | . | TGTGCCAGCAGTTACCCCTCTTCCTTGTTCTTC | CASSYPSSLFF
. | 14 | TRBJ1-6 | TRBV3-1/TRBV3-2 | TRBD1 | TGTGCCAGCAGCCAAGGGGAAGCCAGGGGGTCCCTCCACTTT | CASSQGEARGSLHF
. | 13 | TRBJ2-7 | TRBV9 | . | TGTGCCAGCAGCGTAGGTGAGGGTCTAGGGCAGTACTTC | CASSVGEGLGQYF
. | 16 | TRBJ1-5 | TRBV25-1 | . | TGTGCCAGCCTTTTCCTCAACCACAGGGACAATCAGCCCCAGCATTTT | CASLFLNHRDNQPQHF
. | 14 | TRBJ1-1 | TRBV10-2 | . | TGCGCCAGCAGCCAAGCGACAGGGAACACTGAAGCTTTCTTT | CASSQATGNTEAFF
. | 16 | TRBJ2-2 | TRBV11-2 | TRBD2 | TGTGCCAGCAGCTTATTTGTACTAGCGGGGTCCGGGGAGCTGTTTTTT | CASSLFVLAGSGELFF
. | 19 | TRBJ1-1 | TRBV21-1 | . | TGTGCCAGCAGCACCCTTAAGAAAGGGGACAGGGGAGGGCAGTGGGAAGCTTTCTTT | CASSTLKKGDRGGQWEAFF
. | 12 | TRBJ2-7 | TRBV27 | TRBD2 | TGTGCCAGCAGGGGACTAGTTGACGAGCAGTACTTC | CASRGLVDEQYF
few | 14 | TRBJ1-2 | TRBV3-1/TRBV3-2 | . | TGTGCCAGCAGCCAAGCCGGGACATCCAGCGGCTACACCTTC | CASSQAGTSSGYTF
once | 16 | TRBJ2-3 | TRBV27 | TRBD2 | TGTGCCAGCAGTTTAATGACTAGCGGGGTACCAGATACGCAGTATTTT | CASSLMTSGVPDTQYF
few | 14 | TRBJ1-1 | TRBV6-5 | . | TGTGCCAGCAGTTACGAGAGCCTGAACACTGAAGCTTTCTTT | CASSYESLNTEAFF
. | 13 | TRBJ1-2 | TRBV6-5 | . | TGTGCCAGCAGTTTCTCCCGGGGGGGCGGCTACACCTTC | CASSFSRGGGYTF
few | 15 | TRBJ1-2 | TRBV3-1/TRBV3-2 | . | TGTGCCAGCAGCCAAGATGGGCGGGGTCTCTATGGCTACACCTTC | CASSQDGRGLYGYTF